A single TCR beta chain is shown here with its context. Its antigen is still unknown. This sample was included in a study of OX40 agonist ivuxolimab in advanced cancers. Study information: Intravenous ivuxolimab at 0.01 to 10 mg/kg was given to patients every 2 weeks. General study findings and limits: Averaging showed that CD8+ T cells had more expanded clones than CD4+ did.

The repertoire was sequenced with immunoSEQ multiplex PCR; TCRdb's copy has only in-frame clones and lacks some. The table lists 75,000 to 100,000 clones, 90% to 95% of them singletons, with around 0.31% in the top ten. Trimming shortened V by 5 bases and J by 3 bases, and 13 bases separated the two germline ends. CDR1 and CDR2 from the germline V gene are MDHEN and SYDVKM. The CDR3 runs 14 residues. This clonotype originated in an adult with an advanced solid tumor such as melanoma, head and neck, liver or kidney cancer. The chain uses TRBV28 and TRBJ1-2; D unresolved. The sequencing here drew on CD4+ or CD8+ T cells sorted from blood, taken in a trial of the OX40 agonist ivuxolimab. The CDR3 loop reads CASSQSSLDYGYTF. CDR3 coding DNA: TGTGCCAGCAGTCAAAGCAGCCTTGACTATGGCTACACCTTC.